These 3 T cell receptor beta chains originate from one sample sequenced in a study of T-cell memory formation after mild COVID-19. Using its own MiXCR run on the 5' RACE reads, TCRdb lists one record per CDR3 protein. Among about 200,000 distinct CDR3 sequences, just over 9.5% were seen once, and the ten largest hold approximately 3.3%. Sequenced: PBMCs or a T cell subset sorted from them (not recorded which). The source is a man younger than 35 who had mild COVID-19 (a few samples of this study predate the infection). Cell type and time point are not known.

As concerns this clonotype: A much larger clone sits a single nucleotide away, making a read error possible. The rearrangement uses TRBV11-1 and TRBJ2-7, with a tentative D call TRBD1 (5 bases). Per germline, CDR1 SGHAT and CDR2 FQDESV (reference sequence). The CDR3 totals 14 residues. Written as DNA, the CDR3 is TGTGCCAGCAGCGAGAATTCAGGGTCCCCCGAGCAGTGCTTC. Residues: CASSENSGSPEQCF.

This clonotype occurred a few times. V is TRBV11-2 and J is TRBJ2-5; D is unclear. The germline CDR1 and CDR2 sequences are SGHAT and FQNNGV. CDR3 length equals 14 residues. V was pared by 6 bases and J by 7 bases, with 18 bases between. The CDR3: CASRTTRSDGTQYF. In DNA, the CDR3 is TGTGCCAGCAGGACCACCCGAAGCGATGGGACCCAGTACTTC.

This clonotype has a count of ten or more. The genes are TRBV7-3 and TRBJ2-1, with a possible D match to TRBD2 (6 bases). CDR3 length: 13 residues. The V gene's germline CDR1 is SGHTA and CDR2 FQGTGA. V lost 5 bases and J lost 4, with 9 bases in between. CDR3 DNA: TGTGCCAGCAGCCCCGCGGGATACAATGAGCAGTTCTTC. It yields the protein CASSPAGYNEQFF.